This passage covers 6 T cell receptor beta chains from one sample sequenced in a study of early T cells in non-severe SARS-CoV-2 infection. TCRdb re-called the 5' RACE reads with MiXCR, one entry per CDR3 protein. Counted here are about 58,000 distinct CDR3 sequences, more than 7% occurring once; the ten biggest clones make up 3% to 4%. Sequenced input: whole blood. The receptors stem from an adult who was a healthcare worker with PCR-confirmed SARS-CoV-2 infection or an uninfected control (not recorded which).

This clonotype was counted many times. The V and J genes are TRBV2 and TRBJ1-1; maybe TRBD1 (5 bases). The CDR3 is made up of 13 amino acids. The germline V and J ends were trimmed by 2 bases and 5 bases, with 9 bases remaining between them. Germline CDR1 and CDR2: SNHLY and FYNNEI. The CDR3 bases are TGTGCCAGCAGTGAAAATTGGGGGACTGAAGCTTTCTTT. Translation: CASSENWGTEAFF.

The chain carries TRBV4-1 and TRBJ2-5; D gene uncertain. Trimming took off 0 bases at V and 4 bases at J, with 9 bases between the two ends. There are 14 residues in the CDR3. Germline loops: CDR1 MGHRA, CDR2 YSYEKL. The DNA of the CDR3 is TGCGCCAGCAGCCAAGATCGGGTGGGAGAGACCCAGTACTTC. This encodes CASSQDRVGETQYF.

V gene TRBV2 combines with J gene TRBJ2-7; 8 positions agree with TRBD1. Germline CDR1 and CDR2: SNHLY and FYNNEI. CDR3 length equals 14 residues. The V gene end was trimmed by 7 bases and the J gene end by 3 bases; junction bases not matched to a gene: 8. This chain's CDR3 is CASKPGQDFYEQYF. DNA for the CDR3: TGTGCCAGCAAGCCGGGACAGGATTTCTACGAGCAGTACTTC.

In this sample, this clonotype turned up a few times. The chain joins TRBV27 to TRBJ2-2; D is perhaps TRBD2 (5 bases). The CDR3 contains 13 residues. Looked up from germline, CDR1 is MNHEY and CDR2 is SMNVEV (reference sequence). The V and J ends lost 3 bases and 6 bases respectively, with 8 bases between them. CDR3 DNA sequence: TGTGCCAGCAGTTTCGGGGATCCCGGGGAGCTGTTTTTT. It codes for CASSFGDPGELFF.

This clonotype turned up a few times. The chain combines TRBV5-3 with TRBJ1-3; tentative D call: TRBD1 (5 bases). TRBV5-3 is filed as an ORF, its function uncertain. Trimming took 3 bases from V and 3 from J, leaving 10 bases between them. The CDR3 length is 14 residues. CDR3 nucleotides: TGTGCCAGAAGCTCAGGGCTCTGTGGAAACACCATATATTTT. It codes for CARSSGLCGNTIYF.

The chain is built from TRBV5-4 and TRBJ2-1; D is undetermined. V lost 3 bases and J lost 3, with 13 bases in between. CDR3 length: 15 residues. The germline CDR1 and CDR2 sequences are SGHNT and YYREEE (reference sequence). CDR3 sequence reads: CASSSPVGSYNEQFF. The CDR3 coding sequence is TGTGCCAGCAGCTCCCCTGTTGGCAGCTACAATGAGCAGTTCTTC.